This is a list of T cell receptor beta chains from one sample in a study of shared clonotypes between healthy human individuals. Sequencing was performed with immunoSEQ multiplex PCR; in TCRdb, only in-frame clones are kept and a portion is missing. The top ten hold 0.5% to 0.65% of the sample, which has fewer than 1.4 million clones, around 78% seen once. Sequencing was done on a sample of memory CD4+ T cells from PBMCs. These receptor sequences come from a man between 18 and 29 years old in good health. Some clones in this sample may be carry-over from other donors' samples. Each CDR3 is given with its conserved first and last residue. The D gene is left open where the match is weak. Part of the rows lack a size; the others show once, few, many or a class for expanded clones.

TRBJ1-2 NA few TRBV28 CASSSLGPNYGYTF TGTGCCAGCAGTAGCTTGGGGCCTAACTATGGCTACACCTTC
TRBJ2-7 NA NA TRBV7-2 CASSPGGYRGYEQYF TGTGCCAGCAGCCCGGGAGGTTACAGGGGCTACGAGCAGTACTTC
TRBJ1-1 NA NA TRBV7-3 CASSLMRYTEAFF TGTGCCAGCAGCTTGATGAGGTACACTGAAGCTTTCTTT
TRBJ2-5 NA NA TRBV9 CASSAGVRETQYF TGTGCCAGCAGCGCAGGGGTTAGGGAGACCCAGTACTTC
TRBJ1-5 TRBD1 NA TRBV2 CASSRDRGNQPQHF TGTGCCAGCAGCCGGGACAGGGGCAATCAGCCCCAGCATTTT
TRBJ2-1 NA few TRBV5-1 CASSLGGGYSNEQFF TGCGCCAGCAGCTTGGGAGGCGGGTACTCCAATGAGCAGTTCTTC
TRBJ2-3 TRBD1 NA TRBV7-3 CASSLVGQAADTQYF TGTGCCAGCAGCTTAGTGGGACAGGCAGCAGATACGCAGTATTTT
TRBJ2-5 NA NA TRBV4-3 CASSQDHGGETQYF TGCGCCAGCAGCCAAGATCACGGGGGAGAGACCCAGTACTTC
TRBJ1-1 NA NA TRBV25-1 CASSVGGQAGVVIF TGTGCCAGCAGTGTTGGCGGGCAGGCCGGGGTAGTGATCTTT
TRBJ2-7 NA once TRBV10-1 CASRDSFYGEQYF TGCGCCAGCAGAGACAGCTTCTACGGCGAGCAGTACTTC
TRBJ2-1 NA NA TRBV2 CASSSSGGTNEQFF TGTGCCAGCAGTTCCTCCGGAGGGACCAATGAGCAGTTCTTC
TRBJ2-1 NA NA TRBV1 CTSSQDHGGPGRVPYNEQFF TGCACCAGCAGCCAAGACCACGGGGGCCCGGGGAGAGTACCCTACAATGAGCAGTTCTTC
TRBJ2-7 TRBD1 few TRBV7-9 CASSFDRGFYEQYF TGTGCCAGCAGCTTCGACAGGGGGTTCTACGAGCAGTACTTC
TRBJ2-7 NA NA TRBV19 CASSIRVGGEQYF TGTGCCAGTAGTATCCGGGTAGGGGGCGAGCAGTACTTC
TRBJ2-5 NA NA TRBV28 CASSFLQIQETQYF TGTGCCAGCAGTTTCCTACAAATCCAAGAGACCCAGTACTTC
TRBJ1-5 NA NA TRBV6-5 CASGYSTGKGQPQHF TGTGCCAGCGGTTACTCCACAGGTAAAGGACAGCCCCAGCATTTT
TRBJ1-2 NA NA TRBV6-1 CASSEMAVYGYTF TGTGCCAGCAGTGAAATGGCAGTCTATGGCTACACCTTC
TRBJ1-2 TRBD1 NA TRBV11-2 CASSSTGQGDYYGYTF TGTGCCAGCAGTTCTACGGGACAGGGGGATTACTATGGCTACACCTTC
TRBJ1-2 NA once TRBV6-6 CASSARGASYGYTF TGTGCCAGCAGCGCACGGGGCGCCAGCTATGGCTACACCTTC
TRBJ2-7 TRBD2 NA TRBV6-1 CAIRTSGAHEQYF TGTGCCATCCGGACTAGCGGGGCCCACGAGCAGTACTTC
TRBJ2-3 NA NA TRBV6-5 CASSYPGTDTQYF TGTGCCAGCAGTTACCCCGGGACCGATACGCAGTATTTT
TRBJ1-2 NA few TRBV6-6 CASSYRGLNYGYTF TGTGCCAGCAGTTACAGGGGATTGAACTATGGCTACACCTTC
TRBJ1-3 NA NA TRBV5-1 CASRGGSGNTIYF TGCGCCAGCCGAGGAGGCTCTGGAAACACCATATATTTT
TRBJ1-2 TRBD1 NA TRBV27 CASRQGALGGGYTF TGTGCCAGTCGACAGGGGGCGCTGGGTGGGGGCTACACCTTC
TRBJ2-7 TRBD2 NA TRBV4-2 CASSQRLAEPSYEQYF TGTGCCAGCAGCCAACGACTAGCGGAGCCTTCCTACGAGCAGTACTTC
TRBJ2-7 TRBD1 NA TRBV6-9 CASRPSRDRGISYEQYF TGTGCCAGCAGGCCTTCCCGGGACAGGGGGATCTCCTACGAGCAGTACTTC